This is a list of T cell receptor beta chains from one sample in a study of T cells in tuberculosis. Clones were sequenced by immunoSEQ multiplex PCR, and TCRdb holds only the in-frame ones, with some missing. The sample lists roughly 34,000 clones; roughly 90% were seen once. The material sequenced was PBMCs. These receptors were collected from a donor aged 10-30 years with latent tuberculosis or without tuberculosis infection. Some clones in this sample may be carry-over from other donors' samples. Both conserved end residues are part of each CDR3. The order of the fields is clone size, J gene, V gene, D gene, CDR3 length, CDR3 DNA, CDR3 protein. The D gene is left open where the match is weak. The listing skips clone size in some rows; elsewhere it reads once, few, many or a size class.

- TRBJ1-1 TRBV7-2 TRBD1 14 TGTGCCAGCAGCTCCAGGGGGCGGGCCACTGAAGCTTTCTTT CASSSRGRATEAFF
- TRBJ2-4 TRBV28 - 13 TGTGCCAGCAGTTTGAGTACCAAAAACATTCAGTACTTC CASSLSTKNIQYF
- TRBJ1-3 TRBV6-1 - 15 TGTGCCAGCAGTGAAGCCCGGACAGCGGGAAACACCATATATTTT CASSEARTAGNTIYF
once TRBJ2-7 TRBV5-1 TRBD2 15 TGCGCCAGCAGCCCCCGAGGGACTAGCGAATACGAGCAGTACTTC CASSPRGTSEYEQYF
- TRBJ1-4 TRBV6-5 - 13 TGTGCCAGCAGTCCGACCCGAGGAGAAAAACTGTTTTTT CASSPTRGEKLFF
- TRBJ1-2 TRBV6-1 - 13 TGTGCCAGCACTCAAACGCAGAACTATGGCTACACCTTC CASTQTQNYGYTF
- TRBJ2-7 TRBV28 - 12 TGTGCCAGCAGCGGCGGGGCTTACGAGCAGTACTTC CASSGGAYEQYF
- TRBJ1-2 TRBV5-5 TRBD1 13 TGTGCCAGCAGACAGGGACAGGGGAATGGCTACACCTTC CASRQGQGNGYTF
- TRBJ2-7 TRBV10-3 - 11 TGTGCCACGCAGGAGGCCTACGAGCAGTACTTC CATQEAYEQYF
- TRBJ1-5 TRBV19 TRBD1 15 TGTGCCAGTAGTATAGCCCGCAGGGGGGATCAGCCCCAGCATTTT CASSIARRGDQPQHF
- TRBJ2-7 TRBV29-1 - 12 TGCAGCGTTGAAGACAGGGGTCACGAGCAGTACTTC CSVEDRGHEQYF
- TRBJ2-5 TRBV28 - 13 TGTGCCAGCAGAATACAGGGGAGGGAGACCCAGTACTTC CASRIQGRETQYF
few TRBJ2-3 TRBV28 TRBD1 13 TGTGCCAGTCAGGACAGGGGGGCAGATACGCAGTATTTT CASQDRGADTQYF
once TRBJ1-2 TRBV27 TRBD1 17 TGTGCCAGCAGTTTTATACTAGGGACCCAGGGGGCTGGGGGCTACACCTTC CASSFILGTQGAGGYTF